The next 28 T cell receptor beta chains were all read from a single sample in a study of blood T cell repertoires in COVID-19. Profiling relied on immunoSEQ multiplex PCR, and the TCRdb table lists in-frame clones only, not all of them. The sample has tens of thousands of clones; about 83% are singletons. The sample consisted of peripheral blood. These TCRs come from a man between 45 and 60 years old with COVID-19, enrolled during active disease.

The chain uses TRBV3-1 (or the pseudogene TRBV3-2) and TRBJ2-7, with 8 positions matching TRBD1. This CDR3 has 14 residues. The ends lost 3 bases at V and 3 bases at J; junction bases unmatched: 4. CDR1 is LGHDT and CDR2 is YNNKEL in the germline V gene (reference sequence). The CDR3 sequence is CASSQGTGGYEQYF. The CDR3 region has the DNA TGTGCCAGCAGCCAGGGCACAGGGGGCTACGAGCAGTACTTC.

This CDR3 reads CASSKATGTESYEQYF. The CDR3 nucleotides are TGTGCCAGCAGCAAAGCCACCGGGACAGAGTCCTACGAGCAGTACTTC. This sequence joins TRBV21-1 and TRBJ2-7; the DNA was not used to check the table's D call, TRBD1. TRBV21-1 has pseudogene status. The CDR3 spans 16 residues.

V and J are TRBV4-1 and TRBJ2-1; D is perhaps TRBD2 (6 bases). In germline, CDR1 is MGHRA, CDR2 YSYEKL. The CDR3 has 15 amino acids. Trimming cost V 4 bases and J 0 bases, with 10 bases left between them. CDR3 region: CASSRSGLSYNEQFF. CDR3 nucleotides: TGCGCCAGCAGCCGTAGCGGCCTCTCCTACAATGAGCAGTTCTTC.

V and J are TRBV7-9 and TRBJ1-3; no clear D gene. The CDR3 consists of 16 residues. Deletions cut 5 bases from V and 0 bases from J, with 14 bases between. Germline CDR1 is SEHNR and CDR2 is FQNEAQ (reference sequence). Here the CDR3 reads CASSSGGGSSGNTIYF. DNA of the CDR3: TGTGCCAGCAGCAGTGGCGGAGGGTCCTCTGGAAACACCATATATTTT.

This chain links TRBV7-9 with TRBJ1-3, with D perhaps TRBD1 (5 bases). The CDR3 spans 14 residues. CDR1 and CDR2 (germline): SEHNR, FQNEAQ (reference sequence). V lost 5 bases, J lost 2 bases, and 10 bases lay in between. The DNA of the CDR3 is TGTGCCAGCAGCAACGACAGAACTGGAAACACCATATATTTT. Its protein is CASSNDRTGNTIYF.

This chain joins TRBV9 and TRBJ2-3; TRBD1 matches 7 bases. The V and J ends lost 2 bases and 4 bases, in that order; junction bases with no gene match: 7. Per germline, CDR1 SGDLS and CDR2 YYNGEE. The CDR3 sequence is 15 residues long. CDR3: CASSVGTVPADTQYF. CDR3 coding DNA: TGTGCCAGCAGCGTCGGGACAGTTCCGGCAGATACGCAGTATTTT.

The chain couples TRBV3-1 (or the pseudogene TRBV3-2) to TRBJ1-5; the D is unclear. The ends were cut back, 4 bases at V and 3 bases at J, with 7 bases in the middle. Germline CDR1 LGHDT, CDR2 YNNKEL (reference sequence). CDR3 length equals 13 residues. This CDR3 is CASSPHSNQPQHF. CDR3 in DNA: TGTGCCAGCAGCCCCCACTCCAATCAGCCCCAGCATTTT.

This clone was recorded a few times. Other DNA sequences of this sample code for an identical CDR3. The chain has TRBV2 and TRBJ2-7; the D is unclear. The CDR3 loop spans 12 amino acids. The V end was cut by 2 bases, the J end by 4 bases, with 6 bases between. The V gene's germline CDR1 is SNHLY and CDR2 FYNNEI. CDR3: CASSESRYEQYF. The CDR3, as DNA: TGTGCCAGCAGTGAAAGCCGGTACGAGCAGTACTTC. The full variable domain, with the rest looked up from reference TRBV2 and TRBJ2-7, is EPEVTQTPSHQVTQMGQEVILRCVPISNHLYFYWYRQILGQKVEFLVSFYNNEISEKSEIFDDQFSVERPDGSNFTLKIRSTKLEDSAMYFCASSESRYEQYFGPGTRLTVT.

The chain employs TRBV24-1 and TRBJ2-3; 13 bases are a match to TRBD2. The germline V gene has CDR1 KGHDR and CDR2 SFDVKD. The V gene end was trimmed by 3 bases and the J gene end by 6 bases; junction bases not matched to a gene: 5. The CDR3 is 16 amino acids. The DNA for the CDR3 is TGTGCCACCAGTGATCCCACTAGCGGGAGGGGGGATACGCAGTATTTT. Amino acid sequence: CATSDPTSGRGDTQYF.

The chain carries TRBV5-1 and TRBJ2-3; TRBD2 might be the D (5 bases). Germline V CDR1 and CDR2: SGHRS, YFSETQ. V was cut by 4 bases and J by 0 bases, with 12 bases left in between. The CDR3 is 15 amino acids. The CDR3 is CASSRITGSTDTQYF. CDR3 sequence (DNA): TGCGCCAGCAGCCGAATAACGGGGAGCACAGATACGCAGTATTTT.

This chain joins TRBV7-2 and TRBJ1-5, with a tentative D call TRBD1 (5 bases). CDR1 and CDR2 from the germline V gene are SGHTA and FQGNSA. The CDR3 runs 13 residues. Trimming stripped 10 bases from V and 7 bases from J, with 17 bases between. The CDR3 spells CATQQDRGQPQHF. CDR3 sequence (DNA): TGTGCCACCCAACAGGACCGGGGGCAGCCCCAGCATTTT.

The rearrangement links TRBV5-1 to TRBJ2-3; D possibly corresponds to TRBD1 (6 bases). V was cut by 4 bases and J by 0 bases, with 18 bases left in between. Germline V gene lookup returns CDR1 SGHRS and CDR2 YFSETQ. The CDR3 totals 17 residues. CDR3 sequence: CASSLHGQISSTDTQYF. Here the CDR3 DNA reads TGCGCCAGCAGCCTTCACGGACAGATTAGTAGCACAGATACGCAGTATTTT.

V gene TRBV4-1 combines with J gene TRBJ1-1; 8 bases line up with TRBD1. The length of the CDR3 is 14 residues. The germline gives CDR1 MGHRA, CDR2 YSYEKL. The trim removed 4 bases at V and 7 bases at J, leaving 8 bases unmatched. For the CDR3, the DNA is TGCGCCAGCAGCCTTTCAGGGGGCGCGGGTGAAGCTTTCTTT. Translating it yields CASSLSGGAGEAFF.

This clone has a handful of counts. This chain's CDR3 is CASSPGGAGTAYEQYF. CDR3 nucleotides: TGTGCCAGCAGCCCTGGGGGTGCCGGGACAGCGTACGAGCAGTACTTC. J is TRBJ2-7 and V is TRBV7-9, with 7 nucleotides matching TRBD1. V lost 5 bases, J lost 4 bases, and 14 bases stayed unmatched. Germline assignment: CDR1 SEHNR and CDR2 FQNEAQ (reference sequence). CDR3 length equals 16 residues.

The count of this clone is one. The gene calls are TRBV6-5 and TRBJ1-3; TRBD1 matches 7 bases. CDR1 and CDR2 from the germline V gene are MNHEY and SVGAGI. Trimming cost V 5 bases and J 8 bases; bases outside gene matches: 12. The CDR3 spans 15 residues. The CDR3 is CASSNLDRNFYTIYF. In DNA, the CDR3 is TGTGCCAGCAGTAACCTGGACAGGAATTTTTACACCATATATTTT.

The CDR3 protein is CASRAGGRSWTQYF. The CDR3 region has the DNA TGTGCCAGCAGGGCAGGGGGGCGGTCGTGGACCCAGTACTTC. The chain recombines TRBV28 with TRBJ2-5, with D possibly being TRBD1 (7 bases). This CDR3 is 14 amino acids long. V lost 6 bases and J 7 bases, leaving 18 bases between the germline ends. Germline V lookup: CDR1 MDHEN, CDR2 SYDVKM. Based on the CDR3 plus reference TRBV28 and TRBJ2-5, the full variable domain is DVKVTQSSRYLVKRTGEKVFLECVQDMDHENMFWYRQDPGLGLRLIYFSYDVKMKEKGDIPEGYSVSREKKERFSLILESASTNQTSMYLCASRAGGRSWTQYFGPGTRLLVL.

This chain connects TRBV7-8 to TRBJ2-7; 10 nucleotides match TRBD2. V was clipped by 3 bases and J by 2 bases; unmatched bases: 1. The CDR3 consists of 14 residues. In germline, CDR1 is SGHVS, CDR2 FQNEAQ. This CDR3 is CASSLGTSAYEQYF. The CDR3 DNA sequence: TGTGCCAGCAGCTTGGGGACTAGCGCCTACGAGCAGTACTTC.

This clone was recorded only once. The J gene is TRBJ2-1, the V gene TRBV7-3, with D perhaps TRBD2 (5 bases). In germline, CDR1 is SGHTA, CDR2 FQGTGA. There are 15 residues in the CDR3. V shed 5 bases and J shed 7 bases, with 18 bases lying between them. The CDR3 region is CASSTGVAFKNEQFF. Here the CDR3 DNA reads TGTGCCAGCAGCACCGGGGTAGCGTTCAAGAATGAGCAGTTCTTC.

The rearrangement links TRBV19 to TRBJ1-5; possibly TRBD1 for D (6 bases). V lost 7 bases to trimming and J lost 5 bases, with 18 bases between them. The CDR3 totals 15 residues. Germline CDR1 is LNHDA and CDR2 is SQIVND (reference sequence). CDR3 sequence reads: CASNSRGTYHQPQHF. The CDR3 bases are TGTGCCAGTAATTCCCGAGGGACATACCATCAGCCCCAGCATTTT.

This rearrangement joins TRBV10-2 to TRBJ2-3; 8 bases agree with TRBD2. This CDR3 is built from 15 residues. From germline, CDR1 is WSHSY and CDR2 SAAADI. With 2 bases clipped from V and 2 bases from J, the junction kept 3 bases outside the gene matches. The CDR3 nucleotides are TGCGCCAGCAGTGAGGTAGCGGGACTCACAGATACGCAGTATTTT. This sequence encodes CASSEVAGLTDTQYF.

This clone was observed a handful of times. The rearrangement joins TRBV7-3 to TRBJ1-2; D is undetermined. In germline, CDR1 is SGHTA, CDR2 FQGTGA. Between the trimmed V and J ends, which lost 2 bases and 0 bases, there was a span of 7 bases. This CDR3 contains 14 residues. CDR3 residues: CASSLGPANYGYTF. For the CDR3, the DNA is TGTGCCAGCAGCTTAGGCCCAGCTAACTATGGCTACACCTTC.

This chain joins TRBV30 and TRBJ2-7; 10 bases match TRBD2. The CDR3 sequence is 19 residues long. Germline assignment: CDR1 GTSNPN and CDR2 SVGIG (reference sequence). V dropped 2 bases and J dropped 0; count of bases not matched to a gene: 16. The CDR3 here is CAWSSGRRTSGFSSYEQYF. The CDR3, as DNA: TGTGCCTGGAGTAGTGGTAGGAGGACTAGCGGTTTCAGCTCCTACGAGCAGTACTTC.

The chain uses TRBV29-1 and TRBJ2-3; TRBD1 matches at 8 bases. V lost 7 bases, J lost 5 bases, and 20 bases stayed unmatched. This CDR3 is 17 amino acids long. Germline assignment: CDR1 SQVTM and CDR2 ANQGSEA. The CDR3 DNA is TGCAGCGCTGGGTTAGAGCCGGACAGGGAAAGAGAAGATACGCAGTATTTT. This codes for CSAGLEPDREREDTQYF.

The V gene is TRBV29-1, the J gene TRBJ1-1; 10 positions match TRBD1. The trim removed 2 bases at V and 5 bases at J, leaving 5 bases unmatched. This CDR3 contains 14 residues. Germline V CDR1 and CDR2: SQVTM, ANQGSEA. The CDR3 nucleotides read TGCAGCGTTGAAAGCGGGACAGGGGAAACTGAAGCTTTCTTT. Protein product: CSVESGTGETEAFF. The full variable domain, completed using reference TRBV29-1 and TRBJ1-1, is SAVISQKPSRDICQRGTSLTIQCQVDSQVTMMFWYRQQPGQSLTLIATANQGSEATYESGFVIDKFPISRPNLTFSTLTVSNMSPEDSSIYLCSVESGTGETEAFFGQGTRLTVV.

The chain uses TRBV7-2 and TRBJ2-1; 7 positions match TRBD1. Germline assignment: CDR1 SGHTA and CDR2 FQGNSA. Trimming cost V 5 bases and J 4 bases; bases outside gene matches: 11. This CDR3 has 16 amino acids. The CDR3 loop reads CASSPRTGPFYNEQFF. CDR3 nucleotides: TGTGCCAGCAGCCCGCGGACAGGCCCTTTTTACAATGAGCAGTTCTTC.

The gene calls are TRBV6-5 and TRBJ1-3; no clear D. Germline CDR1 and CDR2: MNHEY and SVGAGI. Trimming pared 2 bases from V and 1 base from J, leaving 9 bases between. This CDR3 has 15 amino acids. Written as DNA, the CDR3 is TGTGCCAGCAGTTACATGCGGGCATCTGGAAACACCATATATTTT. Encoded protein: CASSYMRASGNTIYF.

V usage is TRBV2 and J usage is TRBJ2-1; 8 positions match TRBD2. The CDR3 length is 16 residues. With V trimmed by 1 base and J by 4 bases, 6 bases remained unmatched. The germline V gene encodes CDR1 SNHLY and CDR2 FYNNEI. CDR3: CASSEGLAGIYNEQFF. As DNA, the CDR3 is TGTGCCAGCAGTGAAGGCCTAGCGGGTATTTACAATGAGCAGTTCTTC.

The chain is built from TRBV7-8 and TRBJ2-2; 8 nucleotides match TRBD1. Per the germline V gene, CDR1 is SGHVS and CDR2 is FQNEAQ. V dropped 4 bases and J dropped 0; count of bases not matched to a gene: 10. The CDR3 sequence is 18 residues long. CDR3 in amino acids: CASSSYGQGFPNTGELFF. CDR3 DNA sequence: TGTGCCAGCAGCTCGTACGGACAGGGTTTTCCGAACACCGGGGAGCTGTTTTTT.